This T cell receptor beta chain was sequenced in a study of beta chain features in type 1 diabetes (dated by TCRdb to 2016 to 2019). The study in broad terms: Mean age, gender distribution, total cell number and subset yield were not different between patients and healthy donors. A total of just under 110,000,000 sorted cells were examined across all samples, and RNA yield correlated strongly with the number of cells per subset. The study compared TCRB repertoires of sorted circulating CD4+ T cell subsets between recently diagnosed type 1 diabetes patients and matched healthy donors. Regulatory and stem cell-like memory subsets were isolated from only 8 patients and roughly 8 healthy donors, whereas naive and central memory subsets came from all 28 donors.

The entire isolated RNA was reverse transcribed using the High Capacity cDNA Reverse Transcription Kit, and thus expressed TCRB transcripts were sequenced. Deep immunoSEQ sequencing was applied to naive, central memory and regulatory T cell samples, giving an average of roughly 3.3 million total reads per sample. Sorted cells were lysed in RLT buffer and RNA was extracted with DNase-treated RNeasy Micro or Mini kits, depending on cell number. Each cell subset was processed separately to prevent cross-contamination, with patient and healthy donor samples processed together. TCRB sequences were amplified from cDNA with the immunoSEQ multiplex PCR, producing 87-bp fragments spanning the CDR3 region. Sequencing of the amplicons was done on the Illumina HiSeq platform. Per the original workflow: Synthetic template baselines were used to correct PCR bias computationally, reads within Hamming distance 2 were collapsed, and singletons that could not be merged were discarded. Reads were aligned against IMGT so that V, D and J genes, CDR3 length and insertions or deletions at six rearrangement sites could be assigned. Within each subset, clonotype counts were normalized to sorted cell number, and only after that were true diversity and Gini coefficients computed with the tcR R package. Repertoire sharing was quantified using the overlap coefficient calculated on TCRB nucleotide sequences. Out-of-frame TCRB sequences from naive cells were analyzed to stand in for the pre-selection repertoire. TCRdb holds this immuneACCESS table with in-frame rearrangements only. Some clones are missing; in checked studies, unresolved V genes explain under half, and the rest has no known cause. V and J calls and clone size come straight from that table; D and trimming were deduced from the DNA. For this sample there are some 360,000 clones; around a fifth appear just once. The ten biggest clones cover 0.044% of the sample.

General study outcomes and caveats: Because cDNA was sequenced instead of genomic DNA, highly expressing activated cells could be over-represented, though the groups showed no difference in activation or CD3 levels. A moderate but significant shortening of TCRB CDR3 length was observed in type 1 diabetes patients in all four CD4+ subsets. Naive, central memory and regulatory TCRB repertoires appeared to be more alike among patients than among healthy donors. Shorter templates might be favored by PCR, yet because patient and control samples were amplified and corrected together, any such skew would affect both groups equally. Because small numbers of individuals were included in the HLA sub-analyses, any influence of HLA type on TCRB rearrangement was left unresolved. Fewer insertions and more nucleotide deletions at VDJ recombination sites were observed in patients with type 1 diabetes, implying thymic rearrangement abnormalities.

The count of this clone is one. Its recognized antigen is unknown. No quality values exist for individual bases; no much larger clone is one base distant. Trimming at the junction amounts to 2 bases on V and 4 bases on J, and the germline ends lie 11 bases apart. The cysteine opens and the phenylalanine closes a CDR3 of 14 amino acids. Kept here is only the CDR3 DNA, which spans 42 bases and is read in frame from base 1. From a lookup of the germline V gene, CDR1 and CDR2 are KGHSH and LQKENI. Each donor gave one peripheral blood draw, about 110 mL on average, collected into heparinised tubes. A BD FACSAria II and a panel including CD45RO, CCR7, CD25, CD127, CD95 and CD27 were used to sort naive, central memory, regulatory and stem cell-like memory CD4+ T cells. All sorted populations exceeded 98% purity. Right away, PBMCs were isolated by Lymphoprep density gradient centrifugation and were stained directly, with no culture step. So that batch effects would be minimized, each experiment stained and sorted samples in pairs, pairing one healthy donor with one patient.

Sequenced input: naive CD4+ T cells from blood. In light of the paper, this sample's cell subset or site label describes: true naive CD4+ T cells. This sequence uses TRBV18 and TRBJ1-1; no D gene can be assigned with confidence. The sequence came from a woman in her late teens or twenties in good health. Here is the DNA: TGTGCCAGCTCACCAGGAGCGGATCCCACTGAAGCTTTCTTT. It encodes CASSPGADPTEAFF.